Below, 21 T cell receptor beta chains from the same sample are listed, as sequenced in a study of PD-1 blockade in classical Hodgkin lymphoma. Libraries were prepared by immunoSEQ multiplex PCR; TCRdb keeps only in-frame clonotypes and omits some of them. The table shows 25,000 to 30,000 clones, with roughly 90% occurring only once. Described time point: newly diagnosed, previously untreated cHL patient sample. Out of thawed PBMCs, magnetic negative selection purified CD4+ T cells. The sample comprised CD4+ T cells from blood. Receptor source: a human donor with classical Hodgkin lymphoma.

V usage is TRBV28 and J usage is TRBJ1-5, with D possibly TRBD1 on 5 matching bases. Germline V CDR1 and CDR2: MDHEN, SYDVKM. The CDR3 totals 14 residues. V lost 1 base and J 6 bases, leaving 10 bases between the germline ends. The CDR3 nucleotides are TGTGCCAGCAGTTTATTTCCAGGGCGTCAGCCCCAGCATTTT. Its translation: CASSLFPGRQPQHF.

This rearrangement joins TRBV5-1 to TRBJ2-1; 7 bases line up with TRBD2. Germline CDR1 is SGHRS and CDR2 is YFSETQ. This CDR3 has 16 residues. V lost 4 bases to trimming and J lost 6 bases; unmatched junction nucleotides: 13. The CDR3 bases are TGCGCCAGCAGCCGGTACCGGGACTACTCTTCCAATGAGCAGTTCTTC. Residues: CASSRYRDYSSNEQFF.

This clone was observed a single time. The chain recombines TRBV5-1 with TRBJ2-1, with D tentatively TRBD2 (6 bases). V lost 4 bases to trimming and J lost 3 bases, with 14 bases between them. This CDR3 comprises 15 residues. CDR1 SGHRS and CDR2 YFSETQ come from the germline V gene. The CDR3 region is CASSIRSSGYNEQFF. The CDR3 region has the DNA TGCGCCAGCAGCATTCGTAGTAGCGGCTACAATGAGCAGTTCTTC.

The V call is TRBV27, the J call TRBJ2-7; D might be TRBD1 or TRBD2, each matching 5 bases. This CDR3 has 16 residues. V lost 5 bases and J lost 2, with 19 bases in between. The germline V gene has CDR1 MNHEY and CDR2 SMNVEV (reference sequence). CDR3 loop: CASSEVRGVAPYEQYF. The CDR3 coding sequence is TGTGCCAGCAGTGAAGTACGGGGCGTGGCTCCCTACGAGCAGTACTTC.

V and J are TRBV4-1 and TRBJ1-1; D uncertain. The length of the CDR3 is 15 residues. Trimming cost V 4 bases and J 1 base, with 13 bases left between them. CDR1 and CDR2 from the germline V gene are MGHRA and YSYEKL. The DNA of the CDR3 is TGCGCCAGCAGCCCACCATGGACGAGGAACACTGAAGCTTTCTTT. Translated, it gives CASSPPWTRNTEAFF.

The chain has TRBV5-6 and TRBJ2-2; D unresolved. V lost 4 bases to trimming and J lost 1 base, with 8 bases between them. The germline gives CDR1 SGHDT, CDR2 YYEEEE. The CDR3 loop spans 14 amino acids. The DNA for the CDR3 is TGTGCCAGCAGCACCCCGGGGAACACCGGGGAGCTGTTTTTT. Its translation: CASSTPGNTGELFF.

V and J are TRBV4-3 and TRBJ2-1; D is unresolved. V was clipped by 2 bases and J by 5 bases, with 13 bases between them. The CDR3 has 15 amino acids. Germline CDR1 reads LGHNA; CDR2 reads YSLEER. This CDR3 is CASSQTLDQNNEQFF. The CDR3, as DNA: TGCGCCAGCAGCCAAACTTTAGACCAAAACAATGAGCAGTTCTTC.

The V and J genes are TRBV6-4 and TRBJ2-5; D not certain. CDR3 size: 11 residues. V shed 11 bases and J shed 1 base, with 8 bases lying between them. Germline assignment: CDR1 MRHNA and CDR2 SNTAGT. The CDR3 DNA sequence: TGTGCCCTTTACCTCCAAGAGACCCAGTACTTC. As protein: CALYLQETQYF.

The V and J genes are TRBV5-1 and TRBJ2-1; 16 nucleotides line up with TRBD2. The trim removed 3 bases at V and 10 bases at J, leaving 10 bases unmatched. Germline CDR1 SGHRS, CDR2 YFSETQ. The CDR3 totals 17 residues. The CDR3 DNA sequence: TGCGCCAGCAGCTCGTCATCTCCGGGACTAGCGGGGGGGGAGCAGTTCTTC. Protein: CASSSSSPGLAGGEQFF.

This clone was detected only once. The chain joins TRBV7-3 to TRBJ2-3; 9 nucleotides line up with TRBD2. This CDR3 has 15 amino acids. Losses at the gene ends were 5 bases for V and 1 base for J; bases not matched to a gene: 4. Germline CDR1 SGHTA, CDR2 FQGTGA. The CDR3 loop reads CASSPVAGGTDTQYF. The CDR3 nucleotides are TGTGCCAGCAGCCCAGTAGCGGGAGGCACAGATACGCAGTATTTT.

Only a few counts were recorded for this clone. The DNA of the CDR3 is TGTGCCAGTAGATCAGGGGCGGACGAGCAGTACTTC. Translating it yields CASRSGADEQYF. The chain carries TRBV19 and TRBJ2-7, with D perhaps TRBD1 (6 bases). The CDR3 is 12 amino acids. In germline, CDR1 is LNHDA, CDR2 SQIVND (reference sequence). V was pared by 6 bases and J by 5 bases, with 11 bases between. Combining the CDR3 with reference TRBV19 and TRBJ2-7 gives the whole variable domain DGGITQSPKYLFRKEGQNVTLSCEQNLNHDAMYWYRQDPGQGLRLIYYSQIVNDFQKGDIAEGYSVSREKKESFPLTVTSAQKNPTAFYLCASRSGADEQYFGPGTRLTVT.

CDR3 coding DNA: TGTGCCAGCAGCGGTCCGGGACTAGCGCGATCGGAGCAGTTCTTC. As protein: CASSGPGLARSEQFF. The chain is built from TRBV11-2 and TRBJ2-1; 10 bases are shared with TRBD2. Looked up from germline, CDR1 is SGHAT and CDR2 is FQNNGV. V gave up 5 bases and J gave up 10 bases; unmatched junction bases: 11. The CDR3 consists of 15 residues.

The chain combines TRBV21-1 with TRBJ2-3. TRBV21-1 is recorded as a pseudogene. The CDR3 runs to 21 residues. The CDR3 DNA follows: TGTGCCAGCGGACCAAACTGCTACCCTGCGCCGGCAGCTTCTAGCACAGATACGCAGTATTTT. This codes for CASGPNCYPAPAASSTDTQYF.

J is TRBJ2-7 and V is TRBV7-9; 8 bases agree with TRBD1. The CDR3 extends over 16 amino acids. V gave up 4 bases and J gave up 5 bases; unmatched junction bases: 13. Germline-derived CDR1 and CDR2 are SEHNR and FQNEAQ (reference sequence). This CDR3 reads CASSSGLRGRLDEQYF. The CDR3 DNA follows: TGTGCCAGCAGCTCAGGACTCAGGGGGCGCCTCGACGAGCAGTACTTC. Full variable domain (missing parts from reference TRBV7-9 and TRBJ2-7): DTGVSQNPRHKITKRGQNVTFRCDPISEHNRLYWYRQTLGQGPEFLTYFQNEAQLEKSRLLSDRFSAERPKGSFSTLEIQRTEQGDSAMYLCASSSGLRGRLDEQYFGPGTRLTVT.

In its sample, this clone was seen a few times. The V gene is TRBV7-8, the J gene TRBJ2-5; D remains ambiguous. CDR3 length: 11 amino acids. The V end lost 5 bases, the J end lost 9 bases, and 10 bases lay between the germline ends. Germline V gene data show CDR1 as SGHVS and CDR2 as FQNEAQ. The CDR3 loop reads CASSPSLPQYF. DNA for the CDR3: TGTGCCAGCAGCCCGAGTTTACCCCAGTACTTC.

CDR3 nucleotide sequence: TGTGCCAGCAGTTCCCGAAGGGCCCTAGACTATGGCTACACCTTC. Translating gives CASSSRRALDYGYTF. The rearrangement uses TRBV27 and TRBJ1-2; unclear D gene. Germline-derived CDR1 and CDR2 are MNHEY and SMNVEV (reference sequence). CDR3 size: 15 residues. The V and J ends lost 4 bases and 3 bases respectively, with 15 bases between them.

The chain combines TRBV4-3 with TRBJ1-2, with TRBD1 as a possible D gene (5 bases). The CDR3 length is 15 residues. V gave up 0 bases and J gave up 4 bases, with 12 bases separating them. Germline V lookup: CDR1 LGHNA, CDR2 YSLEER. CDR3 nucleotides: TGCGCCAGCAGCCAAGATCCGGGGGAGGCCTATGGCTACACCTTC. Protein: CASSQDPGEAYGYTF.

The chain couples TRBV16 to TRBJ2-2; D is perhaps TRBD2 (6 bases). This CDR3 is built from 15 residues. V lost 4 bases, J lost 0 bases, and 9 bases lay in between. CDR1 and CDR2 from the germline V gene are KGHSY and FQNENV. The CDR3: CASSPGTANTGELFF. In DNA, the CDR3 is TGTGCCAGCAGCCCTGGGACTGCGAACACCGGGGAGCTGTTTTTT.

The genes are TRBV5-1 and TRBJ2-7, with D perhaps assigned TRBD1 or TRBD2 (5 bases each). Trimming removed 6 bases from V and 2 bases from J, with 9 bases in between. Germline CDR1 SGHRS, CDR2 YFSETQ. This CDR3 has 12 residues. The CDR3 DNA reads as TGCGCCAGCAAGAGGGGCGCCTACGAGCAGTACTTC. This translates into CASKRGAYEQYF.

This chain links TRBV6-4 with TRBJ2-3; 15 positions match TRBD2. Germline assignment: CDR1 MRHNA and CDR2 SNTAGT. The junction had 6 bases not matched to a gene; V was cut back by 5 bases and J by 6 bases. This CDR3 is built from 16 residues. The chain's CDR3 is CASSPGLAGGPDTQYF. The CDR3 DNA sequence: TGTGCCAGCAGTCCCGGACTAGCGGGAGGGCCCGATACGCAGTATTTT.

The rearrangement joins TRBV10-3 to TRBJ2-7, with D perhaps TRBD1 (7 bases). Looked up from germline, CDR1 is ENHRY and CDR2 is SYGVKD. V lost 6 bases to trimming and J lost 2 bases, with 14 bases between them. This CDR3 has 14 residues. The CDR3 nucleotides read TGTGCCATCAGCGGGCAGGGGGGCCCCTACGAGCAGTACTTC. Translated: CAISGQGGPYEQYF.